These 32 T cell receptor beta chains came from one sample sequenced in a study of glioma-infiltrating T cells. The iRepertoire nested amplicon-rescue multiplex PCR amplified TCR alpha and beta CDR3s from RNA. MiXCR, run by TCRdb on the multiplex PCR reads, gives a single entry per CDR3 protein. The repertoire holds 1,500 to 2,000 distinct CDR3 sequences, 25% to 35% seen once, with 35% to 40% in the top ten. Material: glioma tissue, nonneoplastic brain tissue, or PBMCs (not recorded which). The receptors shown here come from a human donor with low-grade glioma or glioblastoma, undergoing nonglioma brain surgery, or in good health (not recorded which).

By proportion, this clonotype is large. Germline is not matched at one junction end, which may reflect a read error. The CDR3 DNA sequence: TGCAGTGCTAGGCCCCTAGCCGAAAACATTCAGTACTTC. This encodes CSARPLAENIQYF. The V call is TRBV20-1, the J call TRBJ2-4; tentative D call: TRBD2 (5 bases). CDR3 size: 13 residues. The germline gives CDR1 DFQATT, CDR2 SNEGSKA (reference sequence).

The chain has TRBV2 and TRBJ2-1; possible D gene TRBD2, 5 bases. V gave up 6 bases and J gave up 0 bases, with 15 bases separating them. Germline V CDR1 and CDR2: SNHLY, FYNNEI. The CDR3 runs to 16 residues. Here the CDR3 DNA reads TGTGCCAGCAGCAACTCCGTTGGGAGCTCCTACAATGAGCAGTTCTTC. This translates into CASSNSVGSSYNEQFF.

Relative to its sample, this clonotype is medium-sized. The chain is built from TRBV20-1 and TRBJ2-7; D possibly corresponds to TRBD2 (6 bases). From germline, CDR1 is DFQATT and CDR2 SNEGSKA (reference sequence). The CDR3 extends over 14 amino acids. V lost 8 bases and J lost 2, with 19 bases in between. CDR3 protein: CSWAQFGGAYEQYF. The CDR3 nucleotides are TGCAGTTGGGCGCAATTTGGCGGGGCCTACGAGCAGTACTTC.

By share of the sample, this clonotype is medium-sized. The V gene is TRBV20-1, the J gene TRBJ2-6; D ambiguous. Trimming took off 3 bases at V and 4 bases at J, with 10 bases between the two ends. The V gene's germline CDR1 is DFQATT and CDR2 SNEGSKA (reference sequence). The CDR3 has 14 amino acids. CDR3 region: CSASPSPGANVLTF. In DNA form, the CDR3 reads TGCAGTGCTAGCCCCTCCCCGGGGGCCAACGTCCTGACTTTC.

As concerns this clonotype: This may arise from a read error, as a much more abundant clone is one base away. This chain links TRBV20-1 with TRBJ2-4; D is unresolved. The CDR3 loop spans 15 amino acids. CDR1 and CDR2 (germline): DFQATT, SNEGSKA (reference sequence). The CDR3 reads CSAPDRPTAKNIQYF. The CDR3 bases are TGCAGCGCCCCAGATAGGCCAACAGCCAAAAACATTCAGTACTTC.

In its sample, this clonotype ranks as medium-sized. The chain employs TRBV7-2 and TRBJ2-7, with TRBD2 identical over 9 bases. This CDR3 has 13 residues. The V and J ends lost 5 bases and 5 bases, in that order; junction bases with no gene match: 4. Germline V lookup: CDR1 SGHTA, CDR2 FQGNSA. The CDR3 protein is CASSPREGDEQYF. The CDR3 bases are TGTGCCAGCAGCCCGCGGGAGGGTGACGAGCAGTACTTC.

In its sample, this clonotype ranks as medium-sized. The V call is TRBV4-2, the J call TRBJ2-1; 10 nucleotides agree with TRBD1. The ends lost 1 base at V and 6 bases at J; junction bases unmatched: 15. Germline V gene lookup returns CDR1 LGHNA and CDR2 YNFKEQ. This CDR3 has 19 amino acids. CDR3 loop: CASSQAVVIRTGGFNEQFF. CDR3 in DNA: TGTGCCAGCAGCCAAGCGGTCGTTATAAGGACAGGGGGGTTCAATGAGCAGTTCTTC.

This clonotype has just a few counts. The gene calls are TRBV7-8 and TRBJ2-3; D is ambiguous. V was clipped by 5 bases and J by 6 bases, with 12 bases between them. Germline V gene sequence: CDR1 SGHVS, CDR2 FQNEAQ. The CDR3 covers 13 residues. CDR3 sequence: CASSPRASDTQYF. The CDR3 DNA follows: TGTGCCAGCAGCCCCCGGGCGAGCGATACGCAGTATTTT.

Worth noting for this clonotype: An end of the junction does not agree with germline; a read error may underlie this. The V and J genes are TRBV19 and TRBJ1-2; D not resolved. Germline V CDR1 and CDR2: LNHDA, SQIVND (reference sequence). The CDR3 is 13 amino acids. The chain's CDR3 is CASNAWPNYAYTF. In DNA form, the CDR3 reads TGTGCCAGTAACGCGTGGCCAAACTATGCCTACACCTTC.

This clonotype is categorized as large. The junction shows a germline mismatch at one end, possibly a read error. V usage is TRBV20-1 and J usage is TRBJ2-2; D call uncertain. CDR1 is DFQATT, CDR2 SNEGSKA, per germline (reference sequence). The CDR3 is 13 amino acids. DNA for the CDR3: TGCAGTGCCGTAGGACCGAACGCCGGGGAGCTGTTTTTT. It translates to CSAVGPNAGELFF.

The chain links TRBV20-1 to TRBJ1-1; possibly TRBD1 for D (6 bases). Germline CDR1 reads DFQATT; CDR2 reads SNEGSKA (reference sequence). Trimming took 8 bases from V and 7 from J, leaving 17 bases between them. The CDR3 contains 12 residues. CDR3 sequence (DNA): TGCAGTCCCTTACAGGGTGACATTGAAGCTTTCTTT. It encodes CSPLQGDIEAFF.

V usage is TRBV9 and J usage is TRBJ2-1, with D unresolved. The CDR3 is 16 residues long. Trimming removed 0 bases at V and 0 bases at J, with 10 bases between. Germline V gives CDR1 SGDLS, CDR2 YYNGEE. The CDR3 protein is CASSVGGGSSYNEQFF. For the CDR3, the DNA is TGTGCCAGCAGCGTAGGAGGCGGTAGCTCCTACAATGAGCAGTTCTTC.

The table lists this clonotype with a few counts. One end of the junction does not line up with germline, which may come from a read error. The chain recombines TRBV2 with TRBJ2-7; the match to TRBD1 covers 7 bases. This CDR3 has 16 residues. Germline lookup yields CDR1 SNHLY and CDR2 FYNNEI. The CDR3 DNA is TGTACCAGCAGTGTCCAGGGGGACAGAAGCTCCTACGAGCAGTACTTC. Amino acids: CTSSVQGDRSSYEQYF.

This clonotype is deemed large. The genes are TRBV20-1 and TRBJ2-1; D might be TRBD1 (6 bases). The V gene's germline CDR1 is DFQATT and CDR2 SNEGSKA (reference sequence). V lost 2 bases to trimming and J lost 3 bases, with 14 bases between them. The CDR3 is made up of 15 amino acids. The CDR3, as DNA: TGCAGTGCTAGAAGACAGGTTTCGGTCTACAATGAGCAGTTCTTC. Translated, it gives CSARRQVSVYNEQFF.

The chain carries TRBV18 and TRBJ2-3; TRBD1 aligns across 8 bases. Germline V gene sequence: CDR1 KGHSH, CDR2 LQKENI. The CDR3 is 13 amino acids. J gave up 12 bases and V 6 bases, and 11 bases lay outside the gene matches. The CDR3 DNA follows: TGTGCCAGCTCCGGGGTCGAGACAGGGGTACAGTATTTT. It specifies CASSGVETGVQYF.

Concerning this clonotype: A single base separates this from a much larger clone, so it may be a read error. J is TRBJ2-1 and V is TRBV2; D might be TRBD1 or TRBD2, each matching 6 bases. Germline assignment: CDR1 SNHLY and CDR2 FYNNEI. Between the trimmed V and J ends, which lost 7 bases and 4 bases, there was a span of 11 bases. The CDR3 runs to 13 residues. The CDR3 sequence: CASTRGRYNEQFF. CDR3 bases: TGTGCCAGCACACGGGGGCGGTACAATGAGCAGTTCTTC.

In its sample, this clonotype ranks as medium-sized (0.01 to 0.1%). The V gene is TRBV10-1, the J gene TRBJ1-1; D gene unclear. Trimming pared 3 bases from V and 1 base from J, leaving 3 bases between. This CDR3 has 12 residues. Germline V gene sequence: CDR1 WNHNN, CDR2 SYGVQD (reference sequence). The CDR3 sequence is CASSDPNTEAFF. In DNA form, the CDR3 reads TGCGCCAGCAGTGACCCGAACACTGAAGCTTTCTTT.

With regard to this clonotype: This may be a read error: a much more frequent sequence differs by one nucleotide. CDR3 loop: CARSVSETQYF. In nucleotides, the CDR3 is TGTGCCAGGTCAGTATCTGAGACCCAGTACTTC. The chain employs TRBV18 and TRBJ2-5; no firm D call. The CDR3 is 11 residues long. CDR1 KGHSH and CDR2 LQKENI come from the germline V gene. V was trimmed by 9 bases and J by 5 bases, leaving 10 bases between them.

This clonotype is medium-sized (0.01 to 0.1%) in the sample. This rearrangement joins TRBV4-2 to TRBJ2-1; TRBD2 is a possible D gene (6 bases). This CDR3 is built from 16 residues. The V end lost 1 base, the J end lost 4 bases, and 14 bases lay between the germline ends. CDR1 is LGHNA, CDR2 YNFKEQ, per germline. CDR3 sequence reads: CASSQVSAGLYNEQFF. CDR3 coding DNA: TGTGCCAGCAGCCAAGTTTCAGCGGGCCTTTACAATGAGCAGTTCTTC.

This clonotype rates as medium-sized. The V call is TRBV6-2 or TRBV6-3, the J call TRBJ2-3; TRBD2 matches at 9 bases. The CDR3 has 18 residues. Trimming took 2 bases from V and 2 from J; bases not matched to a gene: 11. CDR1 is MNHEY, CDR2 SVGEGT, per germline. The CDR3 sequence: CASSYSPLTSGYTDTQYF. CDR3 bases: TGTGCCAGCAGTTACAGCCCCTTGACTAGCGGATACACAGATACGCAGTATTTT.

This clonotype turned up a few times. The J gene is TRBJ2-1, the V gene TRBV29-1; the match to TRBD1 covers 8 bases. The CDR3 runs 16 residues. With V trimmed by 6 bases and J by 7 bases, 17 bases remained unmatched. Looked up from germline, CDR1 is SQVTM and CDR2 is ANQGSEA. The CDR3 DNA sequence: TGCAGCGTCGGATCAGAACAGGGGGTTATTCCTAATGAGCAGTTCTTC. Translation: CSVGSEQGVIPNEQFF.

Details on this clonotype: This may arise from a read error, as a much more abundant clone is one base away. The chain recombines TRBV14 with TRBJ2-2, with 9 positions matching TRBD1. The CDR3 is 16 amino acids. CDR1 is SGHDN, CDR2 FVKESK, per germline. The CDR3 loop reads CASSPPGQGYTVELFF. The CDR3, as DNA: TGTGCCAGCAGCCCGCCGGGACAGGGATACACCGTGGAGCTGTTTTTT.

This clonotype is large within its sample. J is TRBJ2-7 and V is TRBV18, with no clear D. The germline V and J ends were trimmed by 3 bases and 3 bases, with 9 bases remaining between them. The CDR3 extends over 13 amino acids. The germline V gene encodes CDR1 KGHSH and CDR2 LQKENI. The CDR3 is CASSPDTIYEQYF. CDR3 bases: TGTGCCAGCTCACCCGACACGATCTACGAGCAGTACTTC.

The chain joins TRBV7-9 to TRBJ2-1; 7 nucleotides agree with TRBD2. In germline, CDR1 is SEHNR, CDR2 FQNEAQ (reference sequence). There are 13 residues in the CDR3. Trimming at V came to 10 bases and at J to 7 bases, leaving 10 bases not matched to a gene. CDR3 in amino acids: CATAGETRNEQFF. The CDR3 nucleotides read TGTGCCACCGCGGGAGAGACCCGGAATGAGCAGTTCTTC.

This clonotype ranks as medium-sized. The CDR3 is CASSPRTEETQYF. CDR3 bases: TGTGCCAGCAGCCCCCGGACGGAAGAGACCCAGTACTTC. The chain links TRBV7-2 to TRBJ2-5; D gene ambiguous. Germline-derived CDR1 and CDR2 are SGHTA and FQGNSA. The CDR3 has 13 amino acids. Trimming shortened V by 5 bases and J by 3 bases, and 10 bases separated the two germline ends.

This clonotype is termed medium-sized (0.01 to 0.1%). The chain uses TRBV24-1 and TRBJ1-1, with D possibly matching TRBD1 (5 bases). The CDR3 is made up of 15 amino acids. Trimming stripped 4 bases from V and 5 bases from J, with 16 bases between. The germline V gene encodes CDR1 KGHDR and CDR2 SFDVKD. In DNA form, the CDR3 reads TGTGCCACCAGTGACCCGAGGGACGGTGAAACTGAAGCTTTCTTT. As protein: CATSDPRDGETEAFF.

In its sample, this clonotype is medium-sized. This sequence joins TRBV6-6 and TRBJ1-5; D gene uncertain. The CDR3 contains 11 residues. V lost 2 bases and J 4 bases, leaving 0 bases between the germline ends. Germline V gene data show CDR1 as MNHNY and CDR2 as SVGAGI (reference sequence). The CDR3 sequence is CASSYNQPQHF. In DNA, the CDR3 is TGTGCCAGCAGTTACAATCAGCCCCAGCATTTT.

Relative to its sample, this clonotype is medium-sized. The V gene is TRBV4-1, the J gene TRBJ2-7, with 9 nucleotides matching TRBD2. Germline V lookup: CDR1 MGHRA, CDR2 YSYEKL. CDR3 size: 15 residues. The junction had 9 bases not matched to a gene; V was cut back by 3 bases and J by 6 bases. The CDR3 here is CASSHLAGHPSEQYF. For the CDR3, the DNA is TGCGCCAGCAGCCACCTAGCGGGACACCCCTCCGAGCAGTACTTC.

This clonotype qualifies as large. The CDR3 DNA reads as TGCAGTGCTCTGATGAACACTGAAGCTTTCTTT. Encoded protein: CSALMNTEAFF. V gene TRBV20-1 combines with J gene TRBJ1-1; D not resolved. The V and J ends lost 5 bases and 0 bases respectively, with 4 bases between them. The CDR3 length is 11 residues. The germline V gene encodes CDR1 DFQATT and CDR2 SNEGSKA (reference sequence).

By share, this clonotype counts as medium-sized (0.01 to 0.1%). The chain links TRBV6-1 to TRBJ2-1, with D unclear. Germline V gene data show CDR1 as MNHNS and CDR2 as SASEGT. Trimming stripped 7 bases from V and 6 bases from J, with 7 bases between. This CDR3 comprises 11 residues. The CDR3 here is CASKTVNEQFF. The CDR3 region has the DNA TGTGCCAGCAAAACTGTCAATGAGCAGTTCTTC.

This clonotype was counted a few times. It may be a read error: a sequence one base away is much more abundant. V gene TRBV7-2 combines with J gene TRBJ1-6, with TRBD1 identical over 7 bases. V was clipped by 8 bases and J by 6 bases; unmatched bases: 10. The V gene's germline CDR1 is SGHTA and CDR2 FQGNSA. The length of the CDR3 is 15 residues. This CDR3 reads CASGERTGFNSPLHF. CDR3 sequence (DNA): TGTGCCAGCGGCGAAAGGACAGGATTTAATTCACCCCTCCACTTT.

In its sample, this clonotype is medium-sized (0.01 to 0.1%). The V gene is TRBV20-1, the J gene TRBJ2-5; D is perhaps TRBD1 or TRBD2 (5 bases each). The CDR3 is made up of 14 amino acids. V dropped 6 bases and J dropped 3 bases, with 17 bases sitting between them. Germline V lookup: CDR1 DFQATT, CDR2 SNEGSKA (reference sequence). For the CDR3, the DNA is TGCAGTGCGCTCTACTCGGGGACCAAAGAGACCCAGTACTTC. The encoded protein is CSALYSGTKETQYF.